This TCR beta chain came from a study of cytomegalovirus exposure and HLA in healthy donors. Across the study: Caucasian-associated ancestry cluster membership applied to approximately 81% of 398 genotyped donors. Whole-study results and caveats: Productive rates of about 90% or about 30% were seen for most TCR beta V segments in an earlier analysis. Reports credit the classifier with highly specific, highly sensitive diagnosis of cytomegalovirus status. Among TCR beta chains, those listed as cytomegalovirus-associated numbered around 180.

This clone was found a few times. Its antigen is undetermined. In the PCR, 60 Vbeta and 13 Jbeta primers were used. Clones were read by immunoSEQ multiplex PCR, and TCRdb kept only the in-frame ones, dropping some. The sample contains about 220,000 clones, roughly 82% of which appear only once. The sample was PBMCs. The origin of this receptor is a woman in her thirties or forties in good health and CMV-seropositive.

CDR3 sequence: CASSRSVVSSYNEQFF. CDR3 sequence (DNA): TGCGCCAGCAGCCGTAGCGTTGTTAGCTCCTACAATGAGCAGTTCTTC. The gene calls are TRBV4-3 and TRBJ2-1, with D possibly being TRBD2 (5 bases). Germline V gives CDR1 LGHNA, CDR2 YSLEER. The ends were cut back, 4 bases at V and 0 bases at J, with 13 bases in the middle. This CDR3 comprises 16 residues.